These 9 T cell receptor beta chains share one sample of origin, sequenced in a study of CD8+CD57+ T cells in acquired aplastic anemia. Flow cytometry had shown expanded CD8+CD57+ cells in the patients chosen for sequencing. It was genomic DNA that served as the template for profiling TCR beta VDJ and CDR3. TCRdb reprocessed the reads via MiXCR and lists one record per CDR3 protein. The sample yields roughly 250,000 distinct CDR3 sequences, approximately 45% seen once. The sample was sorted CD4+, CD8+, or CD8+CD57+ T cells (not recorded which) from PBMCs. The receptors originated from a human donor with aplastic anemia.

This clonotype was detected ten times or more. The chain has TRBV7-9 and TRBJ2-2; D not resolved. V dropped 4 bases and J dropped 3 bases, with 9 bases sitting between them. The CDR3 covers 14 residues. Germline V gives CDR1 SEHNR, CDR2 FQNEAQ (reference sequence). The CDR3 protein is CASSSPWDTGELFF. The CDR3 nucleotides read TGTGCCAGCAGCTCCCCTTGGGACACCGGGGAGCTGTTTTTT.

This chain links TRBV2 with TRBJ2-3, with D maybe TRBD2 (6 bases). The CDR3 sequence is 15 residues long. The germline V gene has CDR1 SNHLY and CDR2 FYNNEI. V shed 6 bases and J shed 4 bases, with 17 bases lying between them. The CDR3 DNA reads TGTGCCAGCAGACAACTTTGGGGGGACGCAGATACGCAGTATTTT. It yields the protein CASRQLWGDADTQYF.

This clonotype was counted many times. This chain joins TRBV12-3 or TRBV12-4 and TRBJ2-5; D remains ambiguous. This CDR3 has 12 residues. V was clipped by 7 bases and J by 5 bases, with 11 bases between them. The CDR3 protein is CASTESSETQYF. For the CDR3, the DNA is TGTGCCAGCACGGAGTCCTCGGAGACCCAGTACTTC.

The genes are TRBV7-2 and TRBJ2-1; 11 positions match TRBD2. The germline V gene encodes CDR1 SGHTA and CDR2 FQGNSA. The CDR3 covers 16 residues. The V gene end was trimmed by 2 bases and the J gene end by 10 bases; junction bases not matched to a gene: 10. The CDR3 loop reads CASSLTSGGSEREQFF. The CDR3 DNA reads TGTGCCAGCAGCTTAACTAGCGGGGGTTCCGAAAGGGAGCAGTTCTTC.

About this clonotype itself: With a much larger clone just one base away, this may be a read error. The chain couples TRBV9 to TRBJ2-1; 9 nucleotides align to TRBD2. The ends lost 4 bases at V and 2 bases at J; junction bases unmatched: 7. The CDR3 sequence is 16 residues long. The germline gives CDR1 SGDLS, CDR2 YYNGEE. CDR3 region: CASSPRTSEPYNEQFF. The CDR3 nucleotides are TGTGCCAGCAGCCCCCGGACTAGCGAACCCTACAATGAGCAGTTCTTC.

This clonotype was picked up many times. The chain is built from TRBV28 and TRBJ1-6, with unresolved D. Trimming removed 2 bases from V and 6 bases from J, with 5 bases in between. The CDR3 is 13 residues long. The germline gives CDR1 MDHEN, CDR2 SYDVKM. The CDR3 DNA reads TGTGCCAGCAGTTTAGGGAGTAATTCACCCCTCCACTTT. Amino acids: CASSLGSNSPLHF.

This clonotype was recorded at least ten times. CDR3 sequence (DNA): TGTGCCACCCGGGGGGGTTACGAGCAGTACTTC. It yields the protein CATRGGYEQYF. The chain links TRBV10-3 to TRBJ2-7; TRBD2 aligns across 8 bases. The V gene's germline CDR1 is ENHRY and CDR2 SYGVKD. V shed 10 bases, J shed 4 bases, and the junction held 3 bases outside the gene matches. The CDR3 length is 11 residues.

The chain couples TRBV5-4 to TRBJ2-5, with D perhaps TRBD1 or TRBD2 (5 bases each). The ends were cut back, 1 base at V and 3 bases at J, with 13 bases in the middle. CDR1 is SGHNT and CDR2 is YYREEE in the germline V gene (reference sequence). The CDR3 extends over 15 amino acids. This CDR3 is CASSLRGDGKETQYF. DNA for the CDR3: TGTGCCAGCAGCTTGAGAGGGGACGGTAAAGAGACCCAGTACTTC.

For this clonotype: Sequence at one end of the junction differs from germline and may be a read error. The J gene is TRBJ2-7, the V gene TRBV6-4; D uncertain. Germline loops: CDR1 MRHNA, CDR2 SNTAGT. CDR3 length equals 12 residues. CDR3 nucleotides: TGTGCCATCAGTGAGGCCCCCTACGAGCAGTACTTC. Amino acid sequence: CAISEAPYEQYF.